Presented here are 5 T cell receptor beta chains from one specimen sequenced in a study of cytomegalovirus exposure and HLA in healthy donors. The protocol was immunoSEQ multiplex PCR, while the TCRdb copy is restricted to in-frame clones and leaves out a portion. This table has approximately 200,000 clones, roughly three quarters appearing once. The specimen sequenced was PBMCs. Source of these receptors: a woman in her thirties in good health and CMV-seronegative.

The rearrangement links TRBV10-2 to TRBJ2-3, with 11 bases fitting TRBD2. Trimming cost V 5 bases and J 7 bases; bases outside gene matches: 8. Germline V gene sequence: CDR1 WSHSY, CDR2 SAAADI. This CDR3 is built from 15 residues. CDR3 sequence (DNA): TGCGCCAGCAGTTATAGCGGGGGGGCCACGAATACGCAGTATTTT. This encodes CASSYSGGATNTQYF.

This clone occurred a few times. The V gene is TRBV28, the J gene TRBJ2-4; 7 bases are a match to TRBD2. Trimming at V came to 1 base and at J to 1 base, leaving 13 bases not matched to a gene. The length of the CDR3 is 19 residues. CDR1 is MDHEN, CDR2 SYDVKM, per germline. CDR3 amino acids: CASSLSTSKGRAAKNIQYF. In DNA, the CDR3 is TGTGCCAGCAGTTTATCGACTAGCAAAGGAAGGGCGGCCAAAAACATTCAGTACTTC.

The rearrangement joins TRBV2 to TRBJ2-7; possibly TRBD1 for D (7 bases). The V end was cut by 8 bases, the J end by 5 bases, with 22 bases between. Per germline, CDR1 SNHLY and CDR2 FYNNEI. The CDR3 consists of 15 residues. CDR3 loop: CASRRDRGNNDEQYF. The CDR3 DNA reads TGTGCCAGCCGGAGGGACAGAGGAAACAACGACGAGCAGTACTTC.

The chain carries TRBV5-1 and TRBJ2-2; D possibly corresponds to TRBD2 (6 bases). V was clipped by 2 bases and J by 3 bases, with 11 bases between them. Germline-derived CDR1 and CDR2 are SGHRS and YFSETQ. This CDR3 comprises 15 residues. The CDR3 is CASSLTSFDTGELFF. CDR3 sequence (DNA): TGCGCCAGCAGCTTAACTAGCTTCGACACCGGGGAGCTGTTTTTT.

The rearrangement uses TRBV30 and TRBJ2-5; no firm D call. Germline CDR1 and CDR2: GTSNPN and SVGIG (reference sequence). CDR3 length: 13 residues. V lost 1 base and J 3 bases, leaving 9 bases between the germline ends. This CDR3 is CAWSDDRKETQYF. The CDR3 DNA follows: TGTGCCTGGAGTGATGATAGAAAAGAGACCCAGTACTTC.